The subject of this entry is one T cell receptor (beta chain). The table came from immunoSEQ multiplex PCR; TCRdb's copy has only in-frame clones and leaves some out. The sample lists about 160,000 clones; approximately 87% were seen once. The sample originates from a study of cytomegalovirus exposure and HLA in healthy donors. Study-level background: The platform used for the 120 or so validation repertoires matched that of the 650 to 750 first-cohort repertoires, a later analysis reported.

This CDR3 spans 15 amino acids. J gave up 0 bases and V 5 bases, and 4 bases lay outside the gene matches. The germline V gene has CDR1 SGHTA and CDR2 FQGNSA. The chain carries TRBV7-2 and TRBJ1-5; 7 bases align to TRBD1. The TCR comes from a woman between 25 and 40 years old in good health and CMV-seronegative. The sample consisted of PBMCs. In DNA form, the CDR3 reads TGTGCCAGCAGCAGCCAGGGGGTTAGCAATCAGCCCCAGCATTTT. It yields the protein CASSSQGVSNQPQHF.